This entry lists 14 T cell receptor beta chains sequenced from one sample in a study of cytomegalovirus exposure and HLA in healthy donors. The study ran its PCR with 60 Vbeta and 13 Jbeta primers. Sequencing was performed with immunoSEQ multiplex PCR; in TCRdb, only in-frame clones are kept and a portion is missing. The sample has 150,000 to 200,000 clones, roughly 78% seen once. Sequencing was performed on PBMCs. Receptors originate from a man aged 35-49 years in good health and CMV-seropositive.

This chain links TRBV11-2 with TRBJ2-7; 10 bases map to TRBD1. The ends lost 6 bases at V and 0 bases at J; junction bases unmatched: 5. The V gene's germline CDR1 is SGHAT and CDR2 FQNNGV. The CDR3 is 15 amino acids. The CDR3 coding sequence is TGTGCCAGCAGTAAGGGACAGGGGATCTCCTACGAGCAGTACTTC. This gives the protein CASSKGQGISYEQYF.

CDR3 amino acids: CASSYESGVPYEQYF. In DNA form, the CDR3 reads TGTGCCAGCAGTTACGAGTCGGGGGTACCCTACGAGCAGTACTTC. This rearrangement joins TRBV6-6 to TRBJ2-5; tentatively, D is TRBD2 (6 bases). The end of the DNA aligns better with TRBJ2-7, so the J call may be wrong. The CDR3 runs to 15 residues. The germline V gene has CDR1 MNHNY and CDR2 SVGAGI (reference sequence).

This clone appeared a few times. This same CDR3 is encoded by further DNA sequences in the sample. The chain couples TRBV7-9 to TRBJ1-5; possibly TRBD1 for D (5 bases). Trimming stripped 1 base from V and 6 bases from J, with 10 bases between. Germline CDR1 SEHNR, CDR2 FQNEAQ (reference sequence). This CDR3 region has 14 residues. The DNA for the CDR3 is TGTGCCAGCAGCTTAGGGGGGGTCGGTCAGCCCCAGCATTTT. Translation gives CASSLGGVGQPQHF.

This clone was seen once. J is TRBJ1-6 and V is TRBV9; weak D call: TRBD1 (6 bases). Trimming removed 4 bases from V and 9 bases from J, with 17 bases in between. The CDR3 runs 15 residues. Germline V gene lookup returns CDR1 SGDLS and CDR2 YYNGEE. The CDR3 loop is CASSPLTGLISPLHF. Here the CDR3 DNA reads TGTGCCAGCAGCCCGTTGACAGGCTTAATTTCACCCCTCCACTTT.

CDR3 protein: CASSGRDKVNYGYTF. CDR3 sequence (DNA): TGTGCCAGCAGCGGCCGGGACAAGGTCAACTATGGCTACACCTTC. This chain links TRBV5-4 with TRBJ1-2; D may be TRBD1 (6 bases). The V gene lost 4 bases and the J gene lost 2 bases, with 15 bases spanning the gap. Germline V lookup: CDR1 SGHNT, CDR2 YYREEE (reference sequence). The CDR3 contains 15 residues.

This chain links TRBV6-1 with TRBJ1-5; the D is unclear. The ends were cut back, 5 bases at V and 3 bases at J, with 11 bases in the middle. The CDR3 length is 14 residues. Germline V lookup: CDR1 MNHNS, CDR2 SASEGT. The DNA for the CDR3 is TGTGCCAGCAGTCACCCAGGTTCCAATCAGCCCCAGCATTTT. It translates to CASSHPGSNQPQHF.

The chain employs TRBV6-5 and TRBJ1-2; no definite D call. Per the germline V gene, CDR1 is MNHEY and CDR2 is SVGAGI. V was shortened by 6 bases and J by 2 bases, with 10 bases between the two germline ends. The CDR3 extends over 13 amino acids. In nucleotides, the CDR3 is TGTGCCAGCAGCCCACAGTCAAACTATGGCTACACCTTC. Its translation is CASSPQSNYGYTF.

Notes on this clone: A read error may account for a junction end that differs from germline. J is TRBJ2-5 and V is TRBV5-4; 7 bases match TRBD1. CDR3 size: 13 residues. Germline V gene lookup returns CDR1 SGHNT and CDR2 YYREEE (reference sequence). The CDR3 DNA follows: TGCGCCAGCAGCCGTATGACAGGGGAGACCCAGTACTTC. It translates to CASSRMTGETQYF.

Only one count was recorded for this clone. The rearrangement links TRBV5-1 to TRBJ1-1, with TRBD1 matching over 8 bases. The CDR3 runs 14 residues. Germline CDR1 is SGHRS and CDR2 is YFSETQ. The J segment lost 5 bases and the V segment lost 4 bases, leaving 7 bases of the junction unmatched. This CDR3 reads CASSIQGVGTEAFF. As DNA, the CDR3 is TGCGCCAGCAGCATACAGGGGGTGGGTACTGAAGCTTTCTTT.

This chain joins TRBV19 and TRBJ2-7, with TRBD2 matching over 9 bases. CDR1 is LNHDA, CDR2 SQIVND, per germline (reference sequence). The CDR3 covers 15 residues. V gave up 3 bases and J gave up 2 bases; unmatched junction bases: 5. CDR3 sequence (DNA): TGTGCCAGTAGTATTTCCGGCGGGGGGGCCTACGAGCAGTACTTC. This sequence encodes CASSISGGGAYEQYF.

V usage is TRBV29-1 and J usage is TRBJ1-2, with TRBD1 identical over 9 bases. The ends lost 1 base at V and 8 bases at J; junction bases unmatched: 14. This CDR3 region has 16 residues. Germline values: CDR1 SQVTM, CDR2 ANQGSEA. The CDR3 loop reads CSVEGKGGQGLRGYTF. The DNA for the CDR3 is TGCAGCGTTGAAGGAAAGGGGGGACAGGGACTGAGGGGCTACACCTTC. Variable domain in full (rest from reference TRBV29-1 and TRBJ1-2): SAVISQKPSRDICQRGTSLTIQCQVDSQVTMMFWYRQQPGQSLTLIATANQGSEATYESGFVIDKFPISRPNLTFSTLTVSNMSPEDSSIYLCSVEGKGGQGLRGYTFGSGTRLTVV.

The CDR3 nucleotides are TGTGCCAGCAGCGAAGGTGGGGCAAACTACGAGCAGTACTTC. Its translation: CASSEGGANYEQYF. The chain is built from TRBV9 and TRBJ2-7; tentative D call: TRBD1 (5 bases). V shed 3 bases and J shed 3 bases, with 13 bases lying between them. Per germline, CDR1 SGDLS and CDR2 YYNGEE. The CDR3 contains 14 residues.

CDR3 DNA: TGTGCCAGCAGCTCGGGACAGGGGGGCACTGAAGCTTTCTTT. Translated: CASSSGQGGTEAFF. This chain connects TRBV13 to TRBJ1-1, with 11 positions matching TRBD1. Trimming removed 4 bases from V and 4 bases from J; junction bases left unmatched: 2. The CDR3 extends over 14 amino acids. CDR1 is PRHDT and CDR2 is FYEKMQ in the germline V gene (reference sequence).

This clone appeared a few times. V usage is TRBV9 and J usage is TRBJ2-1; TRBD1 matches 7 bases. V was pared by 7 bases and J by 5 bases, with 12 bases of the junction left unmatched. This CDR3 is 15 amino acids long. Germline lookup yields CDR1 SGDLS and CDR2 YYNGEE. CDR3: CASQRFRDSDNEQFF. The CDR3 DNA reads TGTGCCAGCCAACGATTCCGGGACAGTGACAATGAGCAGTTCTTC.